The clone carrying this TCR beta chain was counted once. Repertoires were generated with immunoSEQ multiplex PCR, while TCRdb's copy carries only in-frame clones and drops some. Among 150,000 to 200,000 clones, 90% were seen once, and the ten largest hold around 1.4%. Germline V gene data show CDR1 as LGHNA and CDR2 as YSLEER. The CDR3 is 15 residues long. Losses at the gene ends were 4 bases for V and 8 bases for J; bases not matched to a gene: 10. The sample comes from a study of control samples from healthy donors and cancer patients. The V and J genes are TRBV4-3 and TRBJ1-2; 10 nucleotides align to TRBD1. Sequencing used blood. The receptor comes from a woman aged 50 to 60 in good health. The CDR3 sequence is CASSLRDRGSQGYTF. Written as DNA, the CDR3 is TGCGCCAGCAGCCTAAGGGACAGGGGATCGCAGGGCTACACCTTC.